This TCR beta chain comes out of a study of blood T cell repertoires in COVID-19. In the study overall: Italy, Spain and the United States were the sources of the convalescent and acute COVID-19 samples. Nucleic acid was either cDNA or gDNA, and it came from T cells, B-cell-depleted T cells, or PBMCs.

Authors' processing steps: Amplifying reference gene primers gave estimates of nucleated cell counts. Sequencing was performed with immunoSEQ multiplex PCR; in TCRdb, only in-frame clones are kept and a portion is missing. V and J calls and clone size are copied from that table; D and trimming were computed from the DNA. This sample has 150,000 to 180,000 clones, with 75% to 95% found just once. V was pared by 6 bases and J by 2 bases, with 13 bases between. In germline, CDR1 is MNHEY, CDR2 SVGAGI. The CDR3 consists of 14 residues. The chain uses TRBV6-5 and TRBJ2-5; perhaps TRBD2 as D (6 bases). This TCR was sampled from a man over 45 with acute or convalescent COVID-19. The sequenced sample was peripheral blood. CDR3 loop: CASSPPGEQETQYF. The DNA for the CDR3 is TGTGCCAGCAGCCCGCCGGGGGAACAAGAGACCCAGTACTTC.